The 32 T cell receptor beta chains listed next were all sequenced from one sample in a study of blood T cell repertoires in COVID-19 (TCRdb year 2020). Libraries were constructed by the immunoSEQ multiplex PCR assay. Not all clones reach the TCRdb copy of this immuneACCESS table, which keeps in-frame sequences only. Checked studies attribute under half of the gap to unresolved V genes and leave the rest unexplained. The sample table records a few hundred thousand clones; 70% to 90% of these occur just once. Approximately 4.1% of the sample is in the top ten clones. Specimen: PBMCs or T cells enriched from blood (not recorded which). These receptors came from a man aged 25 to 45 who had recovered from COVID-19.

This clone was counted a few times. V is TRBV2 and J is TRBJ2-2; 9 positions match TRBD1. Losses at the gene ends were 7 bases for V and 2 bases for J; bases not matched to a gene: 5. The CDR3 covers 15 residues. Germline V gene lookup returns CDR1 SNHLY and CDR2 FYNNEI. The CDR3 DNA reads TGTGCCAGCACTCGACAGGGGGAAAACACCGGGGAGCTGTTTTTT. This translates into CASTRQGENTGELFF.

This chain joins TRBV6-5 and TRBJ2-7; 8 bases are a match to TRBD1. V shed 5 bases, J shed 4 bases, and the junction held 7 bases outside the gene matches. This CDR3 region has 14 residues. Germline values: CDR1 MNHEY, CDR2 SVGAGI. The CDR3 is CASSTGTGSYEQYF. The CDR3 bases are TGTGCCAGCAGTACCGGGACAGGATCTTACGAGCAGTACTTC.

V usage is TRBV19 and J usage is TRBJ1-1; maybe TRBD1 (5 bases). Looked up from germline, CDR1 is LNHDA and CDR2 is SQIVND (reference sequence). This CDR3 region has 14 residues. Trimming removed 1 base at V and 5 bases at J, with 11 bases between. As DNA, the CDR3 is TGTGCCAGTAGTATAGGAAGAAAGGGGACTGAAGCTTTCTTT. Protein: CASSIGRKGTEAFF.

The chain couples TRBV15 to TRBJ2-3, with D maybe TRBD2 (6 bases). V lost 4 bases and J 6 bases, leaving 14 bases between the germline ends. Germline values: CDR1 LNHNV, CDR2 YYDKDF (reference sequence). There are 14 residues in the CDR3. This CDR3 reads CATSTWDSADTQYF. CDR3 nucleotide sequence: TGTGCCACCAGCACCTGGGACTCTGCGGATACGCAGTATTTT.

The V and J genes are TRBV15 and TRBJ2-5; no reliable D call. CDR1 is LNHNV and CDR2 is YYDKDF in the germline V gene (reference sequence). Trimming left V 2 bases short and J 2 bases short, with 9 bases between. The CDR3 has 14 amino acids. In nucleotides, the CDR3 is TGTGCCACCAGCAGACCACCGGAGCAAGAGACCCAGTACTTC. Its protein product is CATSRPPEQETQYF.

The chain joins TRBV2 to TRBJ2-3; D might be TRBD2 (6 bases). CDR1 and CDR2 from the germline V gene are SNHLY and FYNNEI. The V end lost 5 bases, the J end lost 10 bases, and 13 bases lay between the germline ends. The CDR3 extends over 12 amino acids. In DNA, the CDR3 is TGTGCCAGCAGTCGGGGCGGGGCCCCGCAGTATTTT. Encoded protein: CASSRGGAPQYF.

This clone was counted only a few times. The chain carries TRBV24-1 and TRBJ2-2; 10 bases align to TRBD1. Germline lookup yields CDR1 KGHDR and CDR2 SFDVKD. Germline trimming cut 3 bases from V and 2 bases from J; bases unmatched to any gene: 5. This CDR3 region has 17 residues. The CDR3 reads CATSDPTGGRNTGELFF. CDR3 sequence (DNA): TGTGCCACCAGTGATCCGACAGGGGGCCGCAACACCGGGGAGCTGTTTTTT.

The chain combines TRBV11-3 with TRBJ2-7; D is undetermined. The CDR3 length is 15 residues. Trimming stripped 1 base from V and 0 bases from J, with 10 bases between. The germline CDR1 and CDR2 sequences are SGHNT and YENEEA. The CDR3 DNA reads TGTGCCAGCAGCTTAGCTGGTACAACCTCCTACGAGCAGTACTTC. It translates to CASSLAGTTSYEQYF.

The sample holds one count of this clone. This rearrangement joins TRBV15 to TRBJ1-4, with TRBD1 matching over 11 bases. J lost 6 bases, V lost 1 base, and 1 base had no gene match. CDR3 length: 15 amino acids. CDR1 and CDR2 (germline): LNHNV, YYDKDF (reference sequence). The CDR3 is CATSRGTGGYEKLFF. The CDR3 DNA is TGTGCCACCAGCAGAGGGACAGGGGGCTATGAAAAACTGTTTTTT.

The V and J genes are TRBV11-2 and TRBJ2-1; D is perhaps TRBD1 (6 bases). CDR3 size: 16 residues. Trimming stripped 5 bases from V and 8 bases from J, with 22 bases between. The germline V gene has CDR1 SGHAT and CDR2 FQNNGV. CDR3 nucleotide sequence: TGTGCCAGCAGCCCTTTGAGCGGCACAGGGCCATATGAGCAGTTCTTC. This codes for CASSPLSGTGPYEQFF.

The rearrangement joins TRBV15 to TRBJ2-1; the match to TRBD2 covers 7 bases. The V and J ends lost 4 bases and 9 bases, in that order; junction bases with no gene match: 9. Looked up from germline, CDR1 is LNHNV and CDR2 is YYDKDF (reference sequence). The CDR3 totals 14 residues. The CDR3 sequence is CATSIGGSRAEQFF. CDR3 DNA sequence: TGTGCCACCAGCATCGGGGGGAGCAGGGCTGAGCAGTTCTTC.

This clone was seen a few times. The chain joins TRBV27 to TRBJ2-7; 11 bases agree with TRBD1. The CDR3 consists of 16 residues. Germline lookup yields CDR1 MNHEY and CDR2 SMNVEV (reference sequence). V was clipped by 2 bases and J by 4 bases; unmatched bases: 7. CDR3 nucleotides: TGTGCCAGCAGTTTAACCCGGGACAGGGGGAAGTACGAGCAGTACTTC. Residues: CASSLTRDRGKYEQYF.

V gene TRBV6-2 or TRBV6-3 combines with J gene TRBJ2-3; TRBD2 matches 11 bases. CDR1 is MNHEY and CDR2 is SVGEGT in the germline V gene. Trimming removed 2 bases from V and 6 bases from J; junction bases left unmatched: 4. This CDR3 is 15 amino acids long. CDR3: CASSYRPSGRDTQYF. Written as DNA, the CDR3 is TGTGCCAGCAGTTACCGCCCTAGCGGGAGGGATACGCAGTATTTT.

The rearrangement joins TRBV29-1 to TRBJ1-4; tentative D call: TRBD1 (6 bases). V lost 5 bases, J lost 5 bases, and 12 bases lay in between. The CDR3 is 13 residues long. Germline lookup yields CDR1 SQVTM and CDR2 ANQGSEA. As DNA, the CDR3 is TGCAGCGTTCCAGGGGTCAGCAATGAAAAACTGTTTTTT. Amino acid sequence: CSVPGVSNEKLFF.

The chain uses TRBV5-4 and TRBJ1-4; D remains ambiguous. The CDR3 runs 18 residues. Germline V gene sequence: CDR1 SGHNT, CDR2 YYREEE (reference sequence). V lost 4 bases to trimming and J lost 1 base, with 20 bases between them. The CDR3 protein is CASSPSPVPGRTNEKLFF. The CDR3 DNA reads as TGTGCCAGCAGCCCATCTCCGGTCCCGGGTAGAACTAATGAAAAACTGTTTTTT.

The chain couples TRBV5-4 to TRBJ1-2; D unclear. V was trimmed by 3 bases and J by 6 bases, leaving 24 bases between them. The CDR3 sequence is 17 residues long. Germline V gene data show CDR1 as SGHNT and CDR2 as YYREEE (reference sequence). The CDR3 is CASSWAYTIREIDGYTF. The CDR3 region has the DNA TGTGCCAGCAGCTGGGCCTACACCATCCGAGAGATAGATGGCTACACCTTC.

The rearrangement joins TRBV6-1 to TRBJ2-1; 7 bases are a match to TRBD1. With 1 base clipped from V and 4 bases from J, the junction kept 4 bases outside the gene matches. The CDR3 covers 15 residues. The germline V gene has CDR1 MNHNS and CDR2 SASEGT. The CDR3 nucleotides read TGTGCCAGCAGTGAAGAGGTGACAGGGTACAATGAGCAGTTCTTC. The encoded protein is CASSEEVTGYNEQFF.

The chain employs TRBV10-3 and TRBJ2-7; the match to TRBD2 covers 12 bases. The CDR3 extends over 18 amino acids. The ends lost 4 bases at V and 6 bases at J; junction bases unmatched: 16. The V gene's germline CDR1 is ENHRY and CDR2 SYGVKD. CDR3 amino acids: CAISGPAILAGGSGEQYF. Written as DNA, the CDR3 is TGTGCCATCAGTGGCCCCGCTATCCTAGCGGGAGGGTCCGGCGAGCAGTACTTC.

V and J are TRBV10-1 and TRBJ1-2, with TRBD1 matching over 9 bases. CDR3 size: 14 residues. The germline gives CDR1 WNHNN, CDR2 SYGVQD (reference sequence). The V gene end was trimmed by 5 bases and the J gene end by 4 bases; junction bases not matched to a gene: 5. CDR3 in amino acids: CASSNGTGTYGYTF. The CDR3 nucleotides read TGCGCCAGCAGTAACGGGACAGGGACCTATGGCTACACCTTC.

This clone was recorded once. This rearrangement joins TRBV3-1 (or the pseudogene TRBV3-2) to TRBJ1-1; D may be TRBD1 (6 bases). Germline-derived CDR1 and CDR2 are LGHDT and YNNKEL (reference sequence). This CDR3 comprises 16 residues. Trimming removed 0 bases from V and 4 bases from J, with 15 bases in between. The CDR3 DNA reads TGTGCCAGCAGCCAAGATCGGGGGGCGCGTTTCACTGAAGCTTTCTTT. It encodes CASSQDRGARFTEAFF.

The chain uses TRBV9 and TRBJ2-2, with D possibly being TRBD1 (5 bases). Looked up from germline, CDR1 is SGDLS and CDR2 is YYNGEE. The CDR3 runs 15 residues. Between the trimmed V and J ends, which lost 3 bases and 2 bases, there was a span of 11 bases. The CDR3 protein is CASSEGLKNTGELFF. CDR3 DNA sequence: TGTGCCAGCAGCGAGGGGCTAAAAAACACCGGGGAGCTGTTTTTT.

This chain connects TRBV4-1 to TRBJ2-7; 7 bases map to TRBD1. Germline CDR1 reads MGHRA; CDR2 reads YSYEKL. V lost 3 bases, J lost 7 bases, and 12 bases stayed unmatched. The CDR3 covers 15 residues. The CDR3 region has the DNA TGCGCCAGCAGCCAGCATCCGACAGGGATGGGAGAGCAGTACTTC. Encoded protein: CASSQHPTGMGEQYF.

This clone was counted once. The gene calls are TRBV3-1 (or the pseudogene TRBV3-2) and TRBJ2-5; TRBD2 matches 8 bases. Germline V gene data show CDR1 as LGHDT and CDR2 as YNNKEL (reference sequence). The CDR3 consists of 14 residues. Trimming cost V 4 bases and J 5 bases; bases outside gene matches: 6. CDR3 in amino acids: CASSPSGGGETQYF. In nucleotides, the CDR3 is TGTGCCAGCAGCCCATCGGGCGGGGGGGAGACCCAGTACTTC.

This clone occurred a few times. This sequence joins TRBV29-1 and TRBJ2-2; D unresolved. V lost 4 bases and J 0 bases, leaving 15 bases between the germline ends. Germline loops: CDR1 SQVTM, CDR2 ANQGSEA. The length of the CDR3 is 16 residues. CDR3 in amino acids: CSVGNSNTANTGELFF. The CDR3 nucleotides read TGCAGCGTTGGGAACAGTAACACGGCGAACACCGGGGAGCTGTTTTTT.

The chain links TRBV3-1 (or the pseudogene TRBV3-2) to TRBJ2-7; TRBD2 aligns across 10 bases. CDR3 length: 15 amino acids. Germline V gene lookup returns CDR1 LGHDT and CDR2 YNNKEL (reference sequence). With 0 bases clipped from V and 7 bases from J, the junction kept 6 bases outside the gene matches. CDR3 coding DNA: TGTGCCAGCAGCCAAGATCCTAGCGGGAGTTGGGAGCAGTACTTC. This gives the protein CASSQDPSGSWEQYF.

The chain is built from TRBV4-1 and TRBJ2-2, with no clear D. Germline CDR1 and CDR2: MGHRA and YSYEKL. The CDR3 runs to 14 residues. The V end was cut by 0 bases, the J end by 7 bases, with 9 bases between. The CDR3 reads CASSQERAYGELFF. CDR3 nucleotide sequence: TGCGCCAGCAGCCAAGAGAGAGCGTACGGGGAGCTGTTTTTT.

The CDR3: CSAVTGGGYTF. In DNA form, the CDR3 reads TGCAGCGCCGTAACAGGGGGAGGCTACACCTTC. The chain uses TRBV29-1 and TRBJ1-2; the match to TRBD1 covers 8 bases. The V gene's germline CDR1 is SQVTM and CDR2 ANQGSEA. The length of the CDR3 is 11 residues. Trimming removed 7 bases from V and 8 bases from J; junction bases left unmatched: 6. The whole variable domain, filled in from reference TRBV29-1 and TRBJ1-2, reads SAVISQKPSRDICQRGTSLTIQCQVDSQVTMMFWYRQQPGQSLTLIATANQGSEATYESGFVIDKFPISRPNLTFSTLTVSNMSPEDSSIYLCSAVTGGGYTFGSGTRLTVV.

V is TRBV29-1 and J is TRBJ2-7, with 7 bases aligning to TRBD1. V lost 6 bases to trimming and J lost 10 bases; unmatched junction nucleotides: 18. The germline gives CDR1 SQVTM, CDR2 ANQGSEA. This CDR3 spans 14 amino acids. CDR3 sequence reads: CSVPGQARVFGQYF. The CDR3 DNA reads as TGCAGCGTCCCCGGACAGGCCAGGGTTTTCGGTCAGTACTTC.

This chain joins TRBV7-9 and TRBJ1-6; D is uncertain. The V gene's germline CDR1 is SEHNR and CDR2 FQNEAQ (reference sequence). The CDR3 is 16 residues long. V lost 1 base, J lost 4 bases, and 11 bases lay in between. CDR3 in amino acids: CASSLVSSLYNSPLHF. The CDR3 nucleotides read TGTGCCAGCAGCTTAGTGTCGTCCCTATATAATTCACCCCTCCACTTT.

The chain has TRBV18 and TRBJ2-5, with a weak D call TRBD2 (5 bases). This CDR3 region has 14 residues. Germline lookup yields CDR1 KGHSH and CDR2 LQKENI. Trimming took off 3 bases at V and 5 bases at J, with 13 bases between the two ends. For the CDR3, the DNA is TGTGCCAGCTCACCGGACTCGTCCGGGGAGACCCAGTACTTC. This gives the protein CASSPDSSGETQYF.

The chain has TRBV9 and TRBJ1-1; maybe TRBD1 (6 bases). Trimming left V 3 bases short and J 4 bases short, with 16 bases between. The germline V gene has CDR1 SGDLS and CDR2 YYNGEE. The CDR3 contains 15 residues. Here the CDR3 DNA reads TGTGCCAGCAGCGCCGACAGGACAGCGCTCACTGAAGCTTTCTTT. Residues: CASSADRTALTEAFF. The whole variable domain, filled in from reference TRBV9 and TRBJ1-1, reads DSGVTQTPKHLITATGQRVTLRCSPRSGDLSVYWYQQSLDQGLQFLIQYYNGEERAKGNILERFSAQQFPDLHSELNLSSLELGDSALYFCASSADRTALTEAFFGQGTRLTVV.

The chain carries TRBV6-5 and TRBJ1-6; 7 positions agree with TRBD1. The CDR3 has 15 residues. Trimming cost V 7 bases and J 5 bases; bases outside gene matches: 8. Germline V CDR1 and CDR2: MNHEY, SVGAGI. The CDR3 sequence is CASNQRQGDNSPLHF. The CDR3 DNA sequence: TGTGCCAGCAACCAACGACAGGGTGATAATTCACCCCTCCACTTT.